The entry below gives a single T cell receptor (beta chain) sequence along with its context. The target antigen is unknown. The data were obtained in a study of a mutant IDH1 vaccine in newly diagnosed glioma. The time point: week 35, safety follow-up. All doses held 300 ug of mutant IDH1 20-mer peptide, with topical imiquimod. The table came from immunoSEQ multiplex PCR; TCRdb's copy has only in-frame clones and leaves some out. The sample has around 54,000 clones; about nine tenths are singletons. V lost 5 bases, J lost 2 bases, and 8 bases lay in between. Germline CDR1 is MNHEY and CDR2 is SVGAGI. There are 13 residues in the CDR3.

The TCR sequence derives from a man aged 40-50 years with glioma. This sample comprised PBMCs, obtained from a glioma patient whose treatment included an IDH1 peptide vaccine. This chain links TRBV6-5 with TRBJ2-3; D uncertain. The CDR3 sequence: CASSRRVTDTQYF. CDR3 in DNA: TGTGCCAGCAGTAGACGGGTCACAGATACGCAGTATTTT.